This is a list of T cell receptor beta chains from one sample in a study of blood T cells in healthy people across ages. TCRdb ran MiXCR on the 5' RACE reads and lists one entry per CDR3 protein. The data contain around 2 million distinct CDR3 sequences, more than 35% of them singletons. Material: blood. The receptor source for this set is a human donor in good health. Each CDR3 is given with its conserved first and last residue. A D gene is named only where the DNA matches it firmly. Only some rows state a clone size, as once, few, many or a class for expanded clones.

j_gene: TRBJ2-3
abundance: few
v_gene: TRBV29-1
d_gene: .
CDR3nt: TGCAGCGTGGATGAGGAGTATACGCAGTATTTT
CDR3aa: CSVDEEYTQYF

j_gene: TRBJ2-5
abundance: once
v_gene: TRBV10-3
d_gene: TRBD1
CDR3nt: TGTGTCATCAGATCGGACAGGGGCGACCAAGAGACCCAGTACTTC
CDR3aa: CVIRSDRGDQETQYF

j_gene: TRBJ2-7
abundance: .
v_gene: TRBV29-1
d_gene: .
CDR3nt: TGCAGCGTTGTTAGGGGTTCCTACGAGCAGTACTTC
CDR3aa: CSVVRGSYEQYF

j_gene: TRBJ2-7
abundance: .
v_gene: TRBV2
d_gene: .
CDR3nt: TGTGCCAGCGAGACAGGACGCTACGAGCAGTACTTC
CDR3aa: CASETGRYEQYF

j_gene: TRBJ2-3
abundance: .
v_gene: TRBV7-2
d_gene: .
CDR3nt: TGTGCCAGCAGCTTAGCGCTAGGAGCGACAGATACGCAGTATTTT
CDR3aa: CASSLALGATDTQYF

j_gene: TRBJ2-5
abundance: .
v_gene: TRBV12-3/TRBV12-4
d_gene: .
CDR3nt: TGTGCCGGCAGTTTTCCCTCTAAGACCCAGTACTTC
CDR3aa: CAGSFPSKTQYF

j_gene: TRBJ1-1
abundance: few
v_gene: TRBV6-5
d_gene: .
CDR3nt: TGTGCCAGCAACCCTTCAGGGGTTCGGAGTGGAGCTTTCTTT
CDR3aa: CASNPSGVRSGAFF

j_gene: TRBJ2-1
abundance: .
v_gene: TRBV24-1
d_gene: TRBD2
CDR3nt: TGTGCCACCAGTGCCAGCGGGGGTGCGAATGAGCAGTTCTTC
CDR3aa: CATSASGGANEQFF

j_gene: TRBJ1-1
abundance: .
v_gene: TRBV6-5
d_gene: .
CDR3nt: TGTGCCAGCATGGATGGGCAGGCCGGCACTGAAGCTTTCTTT
CDR3aa: CASMDGQAGTEAFF

j_gene: TRBJ2-1
abundance: .
v_gene: TRBV6-1
d_gene: TRBD1
CDR3nt: TGTGCCAGCAGTAAAGACAGGGGGGTCTACAATGAGCGGTTCTTC
CDR3aa: CASSKDRGVYNERFF

j_gene: TRBJ1-1
abundance: .
v_gene: TRBV7-2
d_gene: .
CDR3nt: TGTGCCAGCGGAGAAACAGGGTTCAAAGCTTTCTTT
CDR3aa: CASGETGFKAFF

j_gene: TRBJ1-2
abundance: once
v_gene: TRBV29-1
d_gene: .
CDR3nt: TGCAGCGTTTTTGGCCGGGAGCCAGGCTACACCTTC
CDR3aa: CSVFGREPGYTF

j_gene: TRBJ1-2
abundance: few
v_gene: TRBV5-8
d_gene: TRBD1
CDR3nt: TGTGCCAGCAGCTTCGGGACAGGGGCTCACTATGGCTACACCTTC
CDR3aa: CASSFGTGAHYGYTF

j_gene: TRBJ1-1
abundance: .
v_gene: TRBV7-3
d_gene: TRBD1
CDR3nt: TGTGCCAGCAGCCCGACCAGGACAGGGAACACTGAAGCTTTCTTT
CDR3aa: CASSPTRTGNTEAFF

j_gene: TRBJ1-2
abundance: few
v_gene: TRBV7-2
d_gene: .
CDR3nt: TGTGCCAGCAGCTTCACTGCGACGGACCCAGGAGCTGGCTACACCTTC
CDR3aa: CASSFTATDPGAGYTF

j_gene: TRBJ1-2
abundance: .
v_gene: TRBV3-1
d_gene: .
CDR3nt: TGTGCCAGCAGCCAAGACACACCTGTAGGAGGCTACACCTTC
CDR3aa: CASSQDTPVGGYTF

j_gene: TRBJ1-1
abundance: .
v_gene: TRBV15
d_gene: TRBD1
CDR3nt: TGTGCCACCAGCGGACCGGGACAGGGGGCCGCTGAAGCTTTCTTT
CDR3aa: CATSGPGQGAAEAFF

j_gene: TRBJ2-6
abundance: few
v_gene: TRBV7-2
d_gene: .
CDR3nt: TGTGCCAGCAGCATAACTTGGACGGACCTGGGAGGGGCCAACGTCCTGACTTTC
CDR3aa: CASSITWTDLGGANVLTF

j_gene: TRBJ2-1
abundance: .
v_gene: TRBV7-2
d_gene: .
CDR3nt: TGTGCCAGCAGCTTCCTGCAGGGGATTGTAGATGAGCAGTTCTTC
CDR3aa: CASSFLQGIVDEQFF

j_gene: TRBJ1-2
abundance: .
v_gene: TRBV28
d_gene: .
CDR3nt: TGTGCCAGCAGTTCCCGGGGCTTCTATCGCTACACCTTC
CDR3aa: CASSSRGFYRYTF

j_gene: TRBJ1-4
abundance: .
v_gene: TRBV20-1
d_gene: .
CDR3nt: TGCAGTGCTAGACACCCCTTTAATGAAAAACTGTTTTTT
CDR3aa: CSARHPFNEKLFF

j_gene: TRBJ1-2
abundance: .
v_gene: TRBV4-3
d_gene: TRBD1
CDR3nt: TGCGCCAGCAGCCCTCTTCTAACCGGGACAGCGGATGGCTACACCTTC
CDR3aa: CASSPLLTGTADGYTF

j_gene: TRBJ2-5
abundance: .
v_gene: TRBV6-5
d_gene: TRBD2
CDR3nt: TGTGCCAGCAGTACGACTAGCGGGGTAGGGACCCAGTACTTC
CDR3aa: CASSTTSGVGTQYF

j_gene: TRBJ2-5
abundance: .
v_gene: TRBV29-1
d_gene: .
CDR3nt: TGCAGCGTTGAAGAGGGAGGGGGAGAGACCCAGTACTTC
CDR3aa: CSVEEGGGETQYF

j_gene: TRBJ1-5
abundance: .
v_gene: TRBV2
d_gene: TRBD1
CDR3nt: TGTGCCAGCAGCCAGGGGGGTAGCCCAGGATGGCCCCAGCATTTT
CDR3aa: CASSQGGSPGWPQHF

j_gene: TRBJ2-5
abundance: .
v_gene: TRBV4-2
d_gene: TRBD2
CDR3nt: TGTGCCAGCAGCCGAACGACTAGCGGGGGGCTGCGCCAAGAGACCCAGTACTTC
CDR3aa: CASSRTTSGGLRQETQYF

j_gene: TRBJ2-7
abundance: few
v_gene: TRBV2
d_gene: TRBD1
CDR3nt: TGTGCCACAACAGGGGGCCATCACTTTAAGCCCTACGAGCAGTACTTC
CDR3aa: CATTGGHHFKPYEQYF

j_gene: TRBJ1-1
abundance: .
v_gene: TRBV7-2
d_gene: .
CDR3nt: TGTGCCAGCAGCTTACACGGACGGAGGAACACTGAAGCTTTCTTT
CDR3aa: CASSLHGRRNTEAFF

j_gene: TRBJ2-7
abundance: few
v_gene: TRBV7-3
d_gene: TRBD1
CDR3nt: TGTGCCAGCAGCTTTGGGACAGGGTGGGAGCAGTACTTC
CDR3aa: CASSFGTGWEQYF

j_gene: TRBJ2-1
abundance: .
v_gene: TRBV10-3
d_gene: .
CDR3nt: TGTGCCGTCGGGACCGGGACCCCAGTATCTGAGCAGTTCTTC
CDR3aa: CAVGTGTPVSEQFF

j_gene: TRBJ1-1
abundance: .
v_gene: TRBV9
d_gene: TRBD1
CDR3nt: TGTGCCAGCAGCGTAGGTTCGACAGGGTGGACTGAAGCTTTCTTT
CDR3aa: CASSVGSTGWTEAFF

j_gene: TRBJ1-2
abundance: .
v_gene: TRBV4-3
d_gene: .
CDR3nt: TGCGCCAGCAGCCAAGGGGTATCAGAGTTTTTAAACTGTGGCTACACCTTC
CDR3aa: CASSQGVSEFLNCGYTF

j_gene: TRBJ2-1
abundance: once
v_gene: TRBV6-5
d_gene: .
CDR3nt: TGTGCCAGCAGCTCATTCTCAGGGGGGTTATACAATGAGCAGTTCTTC
CDR3aa: CASSSFSGGLYNEQFF

j_gene: TRBJ1-5
abundance: .
v_gene: TRBV12-3/TRBV12-4
d_gene: .
CDR3nt: TGTGCCAGCAGTCTCTTAGGAGCTAACAATCAGCCCCAGCATTTT
CDR3aa: CASSLLGANNQPQHF

j_gene: TRBJ2-5
abundance: .
v_gene: TRBV12-3/TRBV12-4
d_gene: TRBD2
CDR3nt: TGTGCCAGCAGTCCAATCGGAGTAGCGGGGGGGCGCGGGGAGACCCAGTACTTC
CDR3aa: CASSPIGVAGGRGETQYF

j_gene: TRBJ1-2
abundance: .
v_gene: TRBV7-8
d_gene: TRBD1
CDR3nt: TGTGCCAGCAGCCTACGCCTTTTAGATCGAGGACAGGGGAGCGATGGCTACACCTTC
CDR3aa: CASSLRLLDRGQGSDGYTF

j_gene: TRBJ2-1
abundance: .
v_gene: TRBV5-5
d_gene: TRBD1
CDR3nt: TGTGCCAGCAGCTTCGGGGGTCCGGGACAGGGCTATGAGCAGTTCTTC
CDR3aa: CASSFGGPGQGYEQFF

j_gene: TRBJ2-7
abundance: .
v_gene: TRBV4-3
d_gene: .
CDR3nt: TGCGCCAGCAGCCAACAGACAGGTTCCGCCTACGAGCAGTACTTC
CDR3aa: CASSQQTGSAYEQYF

j_gene: TRBJ2-5
abundance: .
v_gene: TRBV6-2/TRBV6-3
d_gene: .
CDR3nt: TGTGCCAGCAGTTACTCGGAGGGGGGCGTGGAGACCCAGTACTTC
CDR3aa: CASSYSEGGVETQYF

j_gene: TRBJ1-5
abundance: once
v_gene: TRBV6-1
d_gene: TRBD1
CDR3nt: TGTGCCAGCAGACTCACAGGGGGCGATAGGCGGCCCCAGCATTTT
CDR3aa: CASRLTGGDRRPQHF

j_gene: TRBJ2-3
abundance: few
v_gene: TRBV5-6
d_gene: TRBD1
CDR3nt: TGTGCCAGTAGCTCCATTACAGGGGAGGATACGCAGTATTTT
CDR3aa: CASSSITGEDTQYF

j_gene: TRBJ1-5
abundance: .
v_gene: TRBV6-1
d_gene: .
CDR3nt: TGTGCCAGCAGTGCCAGGACAGGCAATCAGCCCCAGCATTTT
CDR3aa: CASSARTGNQPQHF

j_gene: TRBJ1-2
abundance: few
v_gene: TRBV6-5
d_gene: TRBD1
CDR3nt: TGTGCCAGCAGTTTCGGGACAGGGGTTGTCTATGGCTACACCTTC
CDR3aa: CASSFGTGVVYGYTF

j_gene: TRBJ2-4
abundance: few
v_gene: TRBV11-2
d_gene: TRBD1
CDR3nt: TGTGCCAGCAGCTTAGTGGGACAGACCAAGGGAAACATTCAGTACTTC
CDR3aa: CASSLVGQTKGNIQYF

j_gene: TRBJ2-7
abundance: .
v_gene: TRBV4-2
d_gene: .
CDR3nt: TGTGCCAGCAGCCAAGATCATGATGGCTATGGCTACGAGCAGTACTTC
CDR3aa: CASSQDHDGYGYEQYF

j_gene: TRBJ2-5
abundance: .
v_gene: TRBV20-1
d_gene: .
CDR3nt: TGCAGTGCTAGAGCAATACGGCACCCTCAAGAGACCCAGTACTTC
CDR3aa: CSARAIRHPQETQYF

j_gene: TRBJ2-2
abundance: .
v_gene: TRBV10-3
d_gene: TRBD1
CDR3nt: TGTGCCAGCCAGACAGGGGATACTAACACCGGGGAGCTGTTTTTT
CDR3aa: CASQTGDTNTGELFF

j_gene: TRBJ2-5
abundance: .
v_gene: TRBV20-1
d_gene: .
CDR3nt: TGCAGTGCTAGTAGGGGGGCCCAAGAGACCCAGTACTTC
CDR3aa: CSASRGAQETQYF